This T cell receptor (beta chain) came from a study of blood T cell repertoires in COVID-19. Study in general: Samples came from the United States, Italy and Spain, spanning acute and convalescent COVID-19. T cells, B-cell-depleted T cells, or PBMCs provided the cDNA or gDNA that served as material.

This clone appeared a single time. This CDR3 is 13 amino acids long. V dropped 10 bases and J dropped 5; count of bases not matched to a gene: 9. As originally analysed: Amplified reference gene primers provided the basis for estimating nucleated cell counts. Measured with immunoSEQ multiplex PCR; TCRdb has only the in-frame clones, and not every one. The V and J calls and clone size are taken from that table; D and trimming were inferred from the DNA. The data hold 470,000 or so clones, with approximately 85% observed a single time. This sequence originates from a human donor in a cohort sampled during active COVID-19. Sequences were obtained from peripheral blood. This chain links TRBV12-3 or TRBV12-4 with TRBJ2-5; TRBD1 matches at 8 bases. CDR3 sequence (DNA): TGTGCCAACCCTCCGACAGGGGCCGAGACCCAGTACTTC. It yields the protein CANPPTGAETQYF.